The TCR beta chain under discussion was sequenced for a study of CD8 T cells in ankylosing spondylitis. The study's findings and limits: Relatively rare in peripheral blood, disease-linked clones were also CD8+. Some motif variants were previously reported in reactive arthritis synovial fluid and blood. Reportedly, significant enrichment of disease-linked clones occurred in matched ankylosing spondylitis synovial fluid. One TCR beta motif, made up of 7 or 8 highly homologous variants, appeared characteristic of ankylosing spondylitis blood.

The germline V gene encodes CDR1 SGHRS and CDR2 YFSETQ. The V gene end was trimmed by 0 bases and the J gene end by 8 bases; junction bases not matched to a gene: 6. The CDR3 is made up of 14 amino acids. In the case of this clonotype: Its antigen is as yet unknown.

Molecular-barcoded quantitative 5'-RACE produced these TCR beta libraries. Each CDR3 protein gets one entry after TCRdb re-called the 5' RACE reads with MiXCR. This sample yields 700,000 or so distinct CDR3 sequences, of which about 20% are seen a single time; about 19% belongs to the top ten. The J gene is TRBJ1-2, the V gene TRBV5-1, with 8 positions matching TRBD1. The receptor's source is a male donor with ankylosing spondylitis. The sample was blood, either unsorted or a sorted T cell fraction (not recorded which). The CDR3 reads CASSLVPGGEGYTF. In DNA form, the CDR3 reads TGCGCCAGCAGCTTGGTTCCAGGGGGCGAGGGCTACACCTTC.